One sample yielded the 22 T cell receptor beta chains listed below, sequenced in a study of blood T cell repertoires in COVID-19. The method was immunoSEQ multiplex PCR; TCRdb's version includes in-frame clones alone and lacks a portion of them. The table lists about 350,000 clones, roughly 87% of them singletons. The sample taken for sequencing was peripheral blood. These receptors were taken from a woman in her fifties or sixties with COVID-19, enrolled during active disease.

The chain carries TRBV19 and TRBJ1-1; D gene uncertain. V was shortened by 7 bases and J by 1 base, with 10 bases between the two germline ends. The CDR3 loop spans 13 amino acids. Germline loops: CDR1 LNHDA, CDR2 SQIVND (reference sequence). As DNA, the CDR3 is TGTGCCAGTATCGAACAGAGGAACACTGAAGCTTTCTTT. Encoded protein: CASIEQRNTEAFF.

V gene TRBV6-5 combines with J gene TRBJ1-2, with 9 bases fitting TRBD1. Germline V gene data show CDR1 as MNHEY and CDR2 as SVGAGI. The CDR3 sequence is 15 residues long. V was pared by 6 bases and J by 0 bases, with 5 bases of the junction left unmatched. CDR3 sequence (DNA): TGTGCCAGCAGACAGGGGGCTTTAACTAACTATGGCTACACCTTC. It yields the protein CASRQGALTNYGYTF.

V gene TRBV28 combines with J gene TRBJ2-7, with 9 bases fitting TRBD1. V dropped 5 bases and J dropped 6; count of bases not matched to a gene: 8. The CDR3 has 14 residues. CDR1 MDHEN and CDR2 SYDVKM come from the germline V gene. The CDR3, as DNA: TGTGCCAGCAGTCCCCCGGGACAGGGATTCGAGCAGTACTTC. Its protein product is CASSPPGQGFEQYF. The whole variable domain, filled in from reference TRBV28 and TRBJ2-7, reads DVKVTQSSRYLVKRTGEKVFLECVQDMDHENMFWYRQDPGLGLRLIYFSYDVKMKEKGDIPEGYSVSREKKERFSLILESASTNQTSMYLCASSPPGQGFEQYFGPGTRLTVT.

In its sample, this clone was seen once. The J gene is TRBJ2-7, the V gene TRBV20-1; D remains ambiguous. Trimming removed 3 bases at V and 6 bases at J, with 12 bases between. The CDR3 is 12 amino acids. Germline loops: CDR1 DFQATT, CDR2 SNEGSKA (reference sequence). Here the CDR3 DNA reads TGCAGTGCTAGTGAAAGAGTAAGCGAGCAGTACTTC. It translates to CSASERVSEQYF.

This clone was counted once. This chain links TRBV7-2 with TRBJ2-2; D is perhaps TRBD1 (6 bases). Germline V CDR1 and CDR2: SGHTA, FQGNSA. Trimming cost V 2 bases and J 8 bases, with 18 bases left between them. The CDR3 extends over 16 amino acids. Here the CDR3 DNA reads TGTGCCAGCAGCTTATGGTCCAGTAGGGGGAATGGGGAGCTGTTTTTT. Amino acids: CASSLWSSRGNGELFF.

The CDR3 sequence is CASSVGLAGGETQYF. For the CDR3, the DNA is TGTGCCAGCAGCGTAGGACTAGCGGGGGGAGAGACCCAGTACTTC. The chain employs TRBV4-2 and TRBJ2-5; 14 nucleotides match TRBD2. CDR3 length: 15 amino acids. Per germline, CDR1 LGHNA and CDR2 YNFKEQ. Germline trimming cut 5 bases from V and 4 bases from J; bases unmatched to any gene: 3.

This clone was counted ten times or more. J is TRBJ2-7 and V is TRBV4-2; D gene ambiguous. There are 16 residues in the CDR3. Trimming shortened V by 0 bases and J by 0 bases, and 12 bases separated the two germline ends. Germline-derived CDR1 and CDR2 are LGHNA and YNFKEQ. The chain's CDR3 is CASSQDGAADSYEQYF. As DNA, the CDR3 is TGTGCCAGCAGCCAAGATGGAGCAGCCGACTCCTACGAGCAGTACTTC.

This rearrangement joins TRBV6-4 to TRBJ1-1; TRBD1 matches at 7 bases. Trimming removed 0 bases from V and 5 bases from J; junction bases left unmatched: 3. Germline V gives CDR1 MRHNA, CDR2 SNTAGT. CDR3 length equals 14 residues. CDR3 in amino acids: CASSDSPQGTEAFF. Written as DNA, the CDR3 is TGTGCCAGCAGTGACTCCCCACAGGGGACTGAAGCTTTCTTT.

V and J are TRBV18 and TRBJ1-2, with 8 bases matching TRBD1. The CDR3 has 18 amino acids. CDR1 KGHSH and CDR2 LQKENI come from the germline V gene. The ends lost 6 bases at V and 0 bases at J; junction bases unmatched: 15. Here the CDR3 DNA reads TGTGCCAGCTCCTTACGTCCCGGGACAGGCCACCCTAACTATGGCTACACCTTC. Amino acid sequence: CASSLRPGTGHPNYGYTF.

The chain uses TRBV19 and TRBJ2-1; 7 positions agree with TRBD1. After removal of 6 bases from V and 0 bases from J, the junction contained 2 bases not matched to a gene. There are 14 residues in the CDR3. Germline assignment: CDR1 LNHDA and CDR2 SQIVND (reference sequence). CDR3 in amino acids: CASRDRPSYNEQFF. The CDR3 DNA is TGTGCCAGTAGGGACAGGCCCTCCTACAATGAGCAGTTCTTC.

This chain links TRBV19 with TRBJ2-4; TRBD1 is a possible D gene (5 bases). Germline V gives CDR1 LNHDA, CDR2 SQIVND (reference sequence). CDR3 length: 14 residues. The ends were cut back, 7 bases at V and 6 bases at J, with 16 bases in the middle. The DNA of the CDR3 is TGTGCCAGTACCCCCACCCTCACAGGAAACATTCAGTACTTC. Translated, it gives CASTPTLTGNIQYF.

The chain is built from TRBV7-9 and TRBJ1-1; D perhaps matches TRBD1 (5 bases). The length of the CDR3 is 14 residues. In germline, CDR1 is SEHNR, CDR2 FQNEAQ (reference sequence). The V gene lost 5 bases and the J gene lost 5 bases, with 15 bases spanning the gap. The CDR3 coding sequence is TGTGCCAGCAGCGAGCACATACCAGGGACTGAAGCTTTCTTT. It specifies CASSEHIPGTEAFF.

The chain combines TRBV6-2 or TRBV6-3 with TRBJ1-1; TRBD1 agrees at 7 bases. V dropped 2 bases and J dropped 6; count of bases not matched to a gene: 9. Germline assignment: CDR1 MNHEY and CDR2 SVGEGT. This CDR3 spans 15 amino acids. The CDR3 is CASSYPRQGNAEAFF. The CDR3 nucleotides read TGTGCCAGCAGTTACCCACGACAGGGAAACGCTGAAGCTTTCTTT.

The gene calls are TRBV28 and TRBJ1-2; D might be TRBD1 (5 bases). The V gene's germline CDR1 is MDHEN and CDR2 SYDVKM. CDR3 length equals 15 residues. The germline V and J ends were trimmed by 6 bases and 1 base, with 15 bases remaining between them. CDR3: CASSQRRGLNYGYTF. The CDR3 DNA is TGTGCCAGCAGCCAACGCCGGGGACTTAACTATGGCTACACCTTC.

CDR3 bases: TGTGCCAGCGAGGGACAGACGAACACTGAAGCTTTCTTT. Its translation: CASEGQTNTEAFF. This rearrangement joins TRBV7-9 to TRBJ1-1, with 7 bases lining up with TRBD1. The germline CDR1 and CDR2 sequences are SEHNR and FQNEAQ (reference sequence). The V gene end was trimmed by 8 bases and the J gene end by 1 base; junction bases not matched to a gene: 4. The CDR3 covers 13 residues.

CDR3 DNA sequence: TGTGCCAGTAGGCCGGCCCCGGGCTATGGCTACACCTTC. Protein sequence: CASRPAPGYGYTF. The chain carries TRBV19 and TRBJ1-2; D not resolved. Germline lookup yields CDR1 LNHDA and CDR2 SQIVND (reference sequence). V was shortened by 6 bases and J by 4 bases, with 12 bases between the two germline ends. CDR3 length: 13 amino acids. Full variable domain (rest looked up from reference TRBV19 and TRBJ1-2): DGGITQSPKYLFRKEGQNVTLSCEQNLNHDAMYWYRQDPGQGLRLIYYSQIVNDFQKGDIAEGYSVSREKKESFPLTVTSAQKNPTAFYLCASRPAPGYGYTFGSGTRLTVV.

The chain joins TRBV10-3 to TRBJ1-2; 10 nucleotides agree with TRBD1. There are 17 residues in the CDR3. Germline V lookup: CDR1 ENHRY, CDR2 SYGVKD. V dropped 0 bases and J dropped 8; count of bases not matched to a gene: 12. The CDR3 sequence is CAISESEVRGTGDGYTF. The DNA of the CDR3 is TGTGCCATCAGTGAGTCGGAGGTGCGGGGGACAGGGGACGGCTACACCTTC.

Regarding this clone: Germline and junction disagree at one end, which may indicate a read error. CDR3 bases: TGTACCAGCAGTCAAGGAGGGTTCGAAAAACTGTTTTTT. The encoded protein is CTSSQGGFEKLFF. The J gene is TRBJ1-4, the V gene TRBV28; D unclear. Germline CDR1 and CDR2: MDHEN and SYDVKM. The CDR3 spans 13 residues.

The chain uses TRBV20-1 and TRBJ2-3, with D unclear. V dropped 1 base and J dropped 5 bases, with 4 bases sitting between them. The CDR3 covers 11 residues. CDR1 and CDR2 (germline): DFQATT, SNEGSKA (reference sequence). CDR3 sequence reads: CSARAGDTQYF. The CDR3 nucleotides are TGCAGTGCTAGAGCGGGAGATACGCAGTATTTT.

This clone was observed once. This specimen includes other DNA sequences encoding the same CDR3. The genes are TRBV11-3 and TRBJ2-3; 11 bases are a match to TRBD2. CDR3 length: 16 amino acids. Per germline, CDR1 SGHNT and CDR2 YENEEA. V lost 1 base to trimming and J lost 0 bases; unmatched junction nucleotides: 0. CDR3 residues: CASSLGLAGSTDTQYF. CDR3 coding DNA: TGTGCCAGCAGCTTAGGACTAGCGGGGAGCACAGATACGCAGTATTTT.

The chain employs TRBV11-2 and TRBJ1-1; tentative D call: TRBD1 (6 bases). CDR1 is SGHAT, CDR2 FQNNGV, per germline. The CDR3 covers 13 residues. Between the trimmed V and J ends, which lost 5 bases and 6 bases, there was a span of 13 bases. The DNA for the CDR3 is TGTGCCAGCAGCCTACTACAGGGTTCTGAAGCTTTCTTT. Amino acids: CASSLLQGSEAFF.

The chain combines TRBV28 with TRBJ2-3, with D tentatively TRBD2 (7 bases). V dropped 6 bases and J dropped 3 bases, with 16 bases sitting between them. CDR3 length: 15 amino acids. CDR1 is MDHEN, CDR2 SYDVKM, per germline. CDR3 in DNA: TGTGCCAGCAGGCTTCGGGGGGCCGGGACAGATACGCAGTATTTT. This codes for CASRLRGAGTDTQYF.